This T cell receptor (beta chain) originates from a study of T cell responses to AZD1222 COVID-19 vaccine. Germline CDR1 reads LGHDT; CDR2 reads YNNKEL (reference sequence). Trimming shortened V by 0 bases and J by 4 bases, and 12 bases separated the two germline ends. The CDR3 runs 15 residues. Generated by immunoSEQ multiplex PCR, the TCRdb table keeps only in-frame clones and is missing some. The repertoire holds some 120,000 clones, approximately 85% seen once, with about 6.2% in the top ten. The chain links TRBV3-1 (or the pseudogene TRBV3-2) to TRBJ1-2; D is perhaps TRBD1 (5 bases). The source was peripheral blood, collected on day 0 of AZD1222 vaccination. The TCR comes from an adult in good health. CDR3 sequence reads: CASSQDPRASYGYTF. In nucleotides, the CDR3 is TGTGCCAGCAGCCAAGACCCCAGGGCCAGCTATGGCTACACCTTC.